These 25 T cell receptor beta chains share one sample of origin, sequenced in a study of CD8 T cells in ankylosing spondylitis. A single record per CDR3 protein comes from TCRdb applying MiXCR to the 5' RACE reads. The table has tens of thousands of distinct CDR3 sequences, 10% seen once. Sequenced input: blood, either unsorted or a sorted T cell fraction (not recorded which). These receptors were collected from a male donor with ankylosing spondylitis or in good health (not recorded which).

The chain carries TRBV28 and TRBJ2-7; TRBD1 matches 8 bases. Per germline, CDR1 MDHEN and CDR2 SYDVKM. V dropped 6 bases and J dropped 5; count of bases not matched to a gene: 12. This CDR3 region has 15 residues. In DNA, the CDR3 is TGTGCCAGCAGGTACCGGACAGGGAAGGATGACGAGCAGTACTTC. Protein sequence: CASRYRTGKDDEQYF.

This clonotype has a count of ten or more. This chain connects TRBV12-3 or TRBV12-4 to TRBJ2-3; D may be TRBD1 or TRBD2 (5 bases each). V was shortened by 7 bases and J by 4 bases, with 15 bases between the two germline ends. CDR3 length: 14 amino acids. CDR3 sequence (DNA): TGTGCCAGCACCTTCGGACGGGGCGCAGATACGCAGTATTTT. This sequence encodes CASTFGRGADTQYF.

This clonotype was detected many times. V gene TRBV20-1 combines with J gene TRBJ1-6; D may be TRBD1 (6 bases). V was clipped by 0 bases and J by 4 bases, with 7 bases between them. Per the germline V gene, CDR1 is DFQATT and CDR2 is SNEGSKA (reference sequence). The CDR3 length is 14 residues. CDR3 bases: TGCAGTGCTAGAGAAGGGGGATATAATTCACCCCTCCACTTT. It translates to CSAREGGYNSPLHF.

Many counts were recorded for this clonotype. CDR3 sequence: CSVFSHGQSDGPQHF. CDR3 bases: TGCAGCGTCTTTTCTCATGGACAGTCCGATGGGCCCCAGCATTTT. The genes are TRBV29-1 and TRBJ1-5; D may be TRBD1 (6 bases). Trimming removed 6 bases from V and 9 bases from J, with 24 bases in between. The germline V gene encodes CDR1 SQVTM and CDR2 ANQGSEA. The CDR3 length is 15 residues.

This clonotype came up many times. The chain links TRBV7-2 to TRBJ1-5; D ambiguous. Trimming took off 1 base at V and 4 bases at J, with 5 bases between the two ends. This CDR3 contains 13 residues. Germline V lookup: CDR1 SGHTA, CDR2 FQGNSA. CDR3 sequence: CASSLEWNQPQHF. CDR3 bases: TGTGCCAGCAGCTTAGAATGGAATCAGCCCCAGCATTTT.

This clonotype appeared many times. This rearrangement joins TRBV7-2 to TRBJ2-7, with 8 bases lining up with TRBD1. The CDR3 contains 15 residues. V lost 3 bases and J lost 2; bases outside the gene matches: 6. Germline lookup yields CDR1 SGHTA and CDR2 FQGNSA. The CDR3 DNA follows: TGTGCCAGCAGCTTGGAGGACAGGGTGACCTACGAGCAGTACTTC. Its protein product is CASSLEDRVTYEQYF. Combining the CDR3 with reference TRBV7-2 and TRBJ2-7 gives the whole variable domain GAGVSQSPSNKVTEKGKDVELRCDPISGHTALYWYRQSLGQGLEFLIYFQGNSAPDKSGLPSDRFSAERTGGSVSTLTIQRTQQEDSAVYLCASSLEDRVTYEQYFGPGTRLTVT.

This clonotype was detected ten times or more. The chain is built from TRBV11-1 and TRBJ2-1, with 9 positions matching TRBD1. The CDR3 sequence is 14 residues long. Germline V CDR1 and CDR2: SGHAT, FQDESV (reference sequence). Losses at the gene ends were 5 bases for V and 7 bases for J; bases not matched to a gene: 6. The CDR3 region is CASSMTGTGNEQFF. The CDR3 nucleotides read TGTGCCAGCAGCATGACCGGGACAGGGAATGAGCAGTTCTTC.

This clonotype has more than one count but fewer than ten. The chain recombines TRBV7-6 with TRBJ2-1; D not certain. Trimming removed 1 base at V and 9 bases at J, with 10 bases between. The germline CDR1 and CDR2 sequences are SGHVS and FNYEAQ. This CDR3 has 13 residues. This chain's CDR3 is CASSLVLGAEQFF. In nucleotides, the CDR3 is TGTGCCAGCAGCTTAGTTCTAGGAGCTGAGCAGTTCTTC. Full variable domain (missing parts from reference TRBV7-6 and TRBJ2-1): GAGVSQSPRYKVTKRGQDVALRCDPISGHVSLYWYRQALGQGPEFLTYFNYEAQQDKSGLPNDRFSAERPEGSISTLTIQRTEQRDSAMYRCASSLVLGAEQFFGPGTRLTVL.

This clonotype has a count of ten or more. V gene TRBV7-8 combines with J gene TRBJ2-1, with unresolved D. Looked up from germline, CDR1 is SGHVS and CDR2 is FQNEAQ. Trimming removed 6 bases from V and 6 bases from J, with 18 bases in between. The CDR3 covers 15 residues. The CDR3 coding sequence is TGTGCCAGCAGACAAGCTCGGCTAGGCGGCAATGAGCAGTTCTTC. This codes for CASRQARLGGNEQFF.

This clonotype occurred many times. The chain uses TRBV27 and TRBJ2-1; D not resolved. The CDR3 loop spans 14 amino acids. Trimming cost V 5 bases and J 0 bases, with 8 bases left between them. The germline V gene has CDR1 MNHEY and CDR2 SMNVEV (reference sequence). CDR3 loop: CASSHRSSYNEQFF. The CDR3 DNA reads TGTGCCAGCAGTCACCGGAGCTCCTACAATGAGCAGTTCTTC.

This clonotype was detected a few times. The rearrangement links TRBV7-2 to TRBJ2-7; a weak D match, TRBD1 (5 bases). V shed 5 bases and J shed 4 bases, with 15 bases lying between them. The CDR3 totals 14 residues. Germline-derived CDR1 and CDR2 are SGHTA and FQGNSA. CDR3 in amino acids: CASSQQTTGYEQYF. CDR3 bases: TGTGCCAGCAGCCAACAAACCACAGGTTACGAGCAGTACTTC.

The chain employs TRBV5-1 and TRBJ2-1, with TRBD1 as a possible D gene (6 bases). Germline V gives CDR1 SGHRS, CDR2 YFSETQ. This CDR3 spans 12 amino acids. Trimming removed 7 bases at V and 9 bases at J, with 14 bases between. The CDR3 DNA reads as TGCGCCAGCGGGAGAGGGGGTATTGAGCAGTTCTTC. This encodes CASGRGGIEQFF.

V gene TRBV4-3 combines with J gene TRBJ1-2; TRBD1 matches 7 bases. J gave up 1 base and V 3 bases, and 11 bases lay outside the gene matches. Germline CDR1 LGHNA, CDR2 YSLEER. This CDR3 contains 17 residues. The CDR3 DNA follows: TGCGCCAGCAGCCAGTTCCCTCCGGACAGGCGTAACTATGGCTACACCTTC. This translates into CASSQFPPDRRNYGYTF.

This clonotype was observed many times. This chain connects TRBV15 to TRBJ2-1; TRBD1 is a possible D gene (6 bases). V was shortened by 1 base and J by 5 bases, with 9 bases between the two germline ends. Looked up from germline, CDR1 is LNHNV and CDR2 is YYDKDF (reference sequence). The CDR3 runs to 14 residues. The CDR3 DNA follows: TGTGCCACCAGCAGAGGTGGGGGCCACAATGAGCAGTTCTTC. Translation gives CATSRGGGHNEQFF. Full variable domain (outside the CDR3, taken from reference TRBV15 and TRBJ2-1): DAMVIQNPRYQVTQFGKPVTLSCSQTLNHNVMYWYQQKSSQAPKLLFHYYDKDFNNEADTPDNFQSRRPNTSFCFLDIRSPGLGDTAMYLCATSRGGGHNEQFFGPGTRLTVL.

The chain joins TRBV5-4 to TRBJ2-5; weak D call: TRBD1 (6 bases). V lost 2 bases to trimming and J lost 7 bases, with 6 bases between them. Germline V gene lookup returns CDR1 SGHNT and CDR2 YYREEE (reference sequence). The CDR3 consists of 11 residues. CDR3 sequence reads: CASSFRGTQYF. CDR3 coding DNA: TGTGCCAGCAGCTTCAGGGGGACCCAGTACTTC.

The chain carries TRBV29-1 and TRBJ2-2; 10 bases are a match to TRBD2. The CDR3 is 17 residues long. Germline V lookup: CDR1 SQVTM, CDR2 ANQGSEA. With 4 bases clipped from V and 1 base from J, the junction kept 9 bases outside the gene matches. DNA of the CDR3: TGCAGCGTTGTTGAGCGGGAGGGCCACGGGAACACCGGGGAGCTGTTTTTT. It codes for CSVVEREGHGNTGELFF.

At least ten counts were recorded for this clonotype. The J gene is TRBJ2-1, the V gene TRBV5-1, with TRBD2 identical over 8 bases. Germline values: CDR1 SGHRS, CDR2 YFSETQ. V lost 1 base to trimming and J lost 4 bases; unmatched junction nucleotides: 4. CDR3 length: 15 residues. The CDR3 is CASSLTASGYNEQFF. The CDR3 region has the DNA TGCGCCAGCAGCTTGACAGCTAGCGGGTACAATGAGCAGTTCTTC.

This clonotype was recorded many times. V usage is TRBV10-3 and J usage is TRBJ2-1, with D hard to call. This CDR3 region has 13 residues. Trimming left V 3 bases short and J 4 bases short, with 7 bases between. Germline values: CDR1 ENHRY, CDR2 SYGVKD. In DNA, the CDR3 is TGTGCCATCAGTGAAGACACTTACAATGAGCAGTTCTTC. Translation: CAISEDTYNEQFF.

The sample holds many counts of this clonotype. The chain couples TRBV12-5 to TRBJ2-4; D unresolved. In germline, CDR1 is LGHNT, CDR2 FRNRAP. The ends were cut back, 3 bases at V and 5 bases at J, with 8 bases in the middle. This CDR3 has 13 residues. CDR3 sequence: CASGFHNENIQYF. CDR3 in DNA: TGTGCTAGTGGTTTCCATAACGAAAACATTCAGTACTTC.

The table lists this clonotype with many counts. V gene TRBV20-1 combines with J gene TRBJ2-7; 13 nucleotides align to TRBD2. The germline V gene has CDR1 DFQATT and CDR2 SNEGSKA (reference sequence). Losses at the gene ends were 1 base for V and 4 bases for J; bases not matched to a gene: 13. The CDR3 extends over 18 amino acids. The CDR3 nucleotides read TGCAGTGCTAGAGGCGATGGGACTAGCGGGACCTCCTCTTACGAGCAGTACTTC. It encodes CSARGDGTSGTSSYEQYF.

To note about this clonotype: A read error is possible here, since a much larger clone lies one base away. This chain joins TRBV7-2 and TRBJ2-5; 8 bases are a match to TRBD2. The CDR3 spans 17 residues. Germline V gene data show CDR1 as SGHTA and CDR2 as FQGNSA. The CDR3 protein is CASSPFGVAEGLETKYF. The CDR3 nucleotides are TGTGCCAGCAGCCCCTTCGGCGTAGCGGAGGGACTAGAGACCAAGTACTTC.

This clonotype was observed at least ten times. The V call is TRBV18, the J call TRBJ2-2; a weak D match, TRBD1 (6 bases). This CDR3 is built from 15 residues. Germline-derived CDR1 and CDR2 are KGHSH and LQKENI. Between the trimmed V and J ends, which lost 3 bases and 4 bases, there was a span of 12 bases. The CDR3 bases are TGTGCCAGCTCACCTTCTGACAGGACCACCGGGGAGCTGTTTTTT. This sequence encodes CASSPSDRTTGELFF.

This clonotype has a count of ten or more. The V and J genes are TRBV2 and TRBJ1-1; 9 positions agree with TRBD1. This CDR3 region has 15 residues. CDR1 and CDR2 from the germline V gene are SNHLY and FYNNEI. Unmatched junction bases numbered 7, after V lost 5 bases and J lost 3 bases. The CDR3 is CASSTTGGGDTEAFF. The DNA of the CDR3 is TGTGCCAGCAGTACTACAGGGGGCGGGGACACTGAAGCTTTCTTT.

This clonotype was picked up many times. The rearrangement uses TRBV16 and TRBJ2-7; 12 nucleotides align to TRBD2. From germline, CDR1 is KGHSY and CDR2 FQNENV. V lost 4 bases, J lost 1 base, and 2 bases stayed unmatched. The CDR3 loop spans 15 amino acids. This CDR3 is CASSPLAGGSYEQYF. The CDR3 DNA is TGTGCCAGCAGCCCACTAGCGGGAGGATCCTACGAGCAGTACTTC.

In its sample, this clonotype was seen many times. The chain combines TRBV12-3 or TRBV12-4 with TRBJ2-1; TRBD2 matches 11 bases. Losses at the gene ends were 8 bases for V and 9 bases for J; bases not matched to a gene: 9. The CDR3 spans 14 residues. This CDR3 reads CASLEGLAGGEQFF. CDR3 bases: TGTGCCAGCCTTGAAGGGCTAGCGGGAGGTGAGCAGTTCTTC.